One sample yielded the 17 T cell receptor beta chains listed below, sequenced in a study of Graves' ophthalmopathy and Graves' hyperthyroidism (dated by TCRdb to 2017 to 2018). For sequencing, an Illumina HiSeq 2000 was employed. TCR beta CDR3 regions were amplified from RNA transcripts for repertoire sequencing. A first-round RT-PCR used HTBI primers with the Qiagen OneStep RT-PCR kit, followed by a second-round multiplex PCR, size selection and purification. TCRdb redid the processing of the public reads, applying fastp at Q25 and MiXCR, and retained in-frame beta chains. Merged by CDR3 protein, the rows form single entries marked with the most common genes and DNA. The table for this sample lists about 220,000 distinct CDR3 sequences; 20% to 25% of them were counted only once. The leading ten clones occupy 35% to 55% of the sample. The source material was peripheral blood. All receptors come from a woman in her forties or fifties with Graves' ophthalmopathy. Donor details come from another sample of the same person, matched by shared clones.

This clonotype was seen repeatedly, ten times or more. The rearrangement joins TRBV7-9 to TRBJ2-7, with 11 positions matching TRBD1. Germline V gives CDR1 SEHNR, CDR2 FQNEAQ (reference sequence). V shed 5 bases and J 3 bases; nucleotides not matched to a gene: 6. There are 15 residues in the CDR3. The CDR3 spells CASSAGQGESYEQYF. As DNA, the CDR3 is TGTGCCAGCAGCGCGGGACAGGGGGAAAGCTACGAGCAGTACTTC.

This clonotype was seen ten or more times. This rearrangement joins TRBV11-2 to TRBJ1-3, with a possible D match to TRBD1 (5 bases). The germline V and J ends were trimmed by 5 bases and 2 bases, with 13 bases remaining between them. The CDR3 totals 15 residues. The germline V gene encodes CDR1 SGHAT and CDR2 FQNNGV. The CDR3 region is CASSPLGRAGNTIYF. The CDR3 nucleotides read TGTGCCAGCAGCCCCTTAGGCAGGGCTGGAAACACCATATATTTT.

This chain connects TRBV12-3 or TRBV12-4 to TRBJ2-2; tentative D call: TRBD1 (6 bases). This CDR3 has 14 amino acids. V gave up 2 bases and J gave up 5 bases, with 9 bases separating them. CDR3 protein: CASSLQGWTGELFF. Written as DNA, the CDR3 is TGTGCCAGCAGTTTACAGGGGTGGACCGGGGAGCTGTTTTTT.

The DNA for the CDR3 is TGTGCCAGCAGCGCCATCCAGGGCTATGGCTACACCTTC. Protein sequence: CASSAIQGYGYTF. The chain is built from TRBV5-6 and TRBJ1-2; D is possibly TRBD1 (5 bases). CDR1 is SGHDT, CDR2 YYEEEE, per germline. The germline V and J ends were trimmed by 4 bases and 4 bases, with 11 bases remaining between them. CDR3 size: 13 residues.

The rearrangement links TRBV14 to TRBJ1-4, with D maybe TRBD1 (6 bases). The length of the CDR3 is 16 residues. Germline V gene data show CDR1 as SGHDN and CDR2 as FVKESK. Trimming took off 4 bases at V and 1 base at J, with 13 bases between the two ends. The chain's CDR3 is CASSRQDHKTNEKLFF. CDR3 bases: TGTGCCAGCAGCCGACAGGATCATAAAACTAATGAAAAACTGTTTTTT. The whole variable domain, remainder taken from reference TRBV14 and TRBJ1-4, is EAGVTQFPSHSVIEKGQTVTLRCDPISGHDNLYWYRRVMGKEIKFLLHFVKESKQDESGMPNNRFLAERTGGTYSTLKVQPAELEDSGVYFCASSRQDHKTNEKLFFGSGTQLSVL.

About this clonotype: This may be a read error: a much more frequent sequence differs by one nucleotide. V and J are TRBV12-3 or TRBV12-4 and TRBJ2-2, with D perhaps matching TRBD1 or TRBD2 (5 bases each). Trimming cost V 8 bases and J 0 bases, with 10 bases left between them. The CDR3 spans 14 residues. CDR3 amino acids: CASAPGPNTGELFF. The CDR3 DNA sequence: TGTGCCAGCGCCCCGGGACCGAACACCGGGGAGCTGTTTTTT.

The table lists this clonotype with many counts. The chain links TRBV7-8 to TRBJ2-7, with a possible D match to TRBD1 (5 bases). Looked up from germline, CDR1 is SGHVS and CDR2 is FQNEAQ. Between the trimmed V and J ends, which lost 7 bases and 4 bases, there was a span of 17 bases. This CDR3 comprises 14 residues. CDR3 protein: CASNVEGASYEQYF. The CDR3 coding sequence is TGTGCCAGCAATGTCGAAGGGGCGAGTTACGAGCAGTACTTC.

CDR3 DNA sequence: TGTGCCACTAGGACTAGCGGAACCTACGAGCAGTACTTC. This codes for CATRTSGTYEQYF. The chain combines TRBV27 with TRBJ2-7, with 10 bases identical to TRBD2. V was clipped by 10 bases and J by 2 bases; unmatched bases: 5. In germline, CDR1 is MNHEY, CDR2 SMNVEV (reference sequence). The CDR3 totals 13 residues.

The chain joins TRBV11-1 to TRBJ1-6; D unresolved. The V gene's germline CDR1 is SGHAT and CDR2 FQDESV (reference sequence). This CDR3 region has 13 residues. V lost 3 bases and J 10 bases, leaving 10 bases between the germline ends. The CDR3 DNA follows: TGTGCCAGCAGCTTCCATGACAACTCACCCCTCCACTTT. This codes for CASSFHDNSPLHF.

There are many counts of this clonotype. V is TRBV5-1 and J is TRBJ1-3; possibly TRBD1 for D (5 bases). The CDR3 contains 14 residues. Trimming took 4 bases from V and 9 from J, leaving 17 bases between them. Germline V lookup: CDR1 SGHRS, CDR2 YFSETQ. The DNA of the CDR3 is TGCGCCAGCAGCCGGGACGCGGGAGAGGGCACCATATATTTT. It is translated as CASSRDAGEGTIYF.

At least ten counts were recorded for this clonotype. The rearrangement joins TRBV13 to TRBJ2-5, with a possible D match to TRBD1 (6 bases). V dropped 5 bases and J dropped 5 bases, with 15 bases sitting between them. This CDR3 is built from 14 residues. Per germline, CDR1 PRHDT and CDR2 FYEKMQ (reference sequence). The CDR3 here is CASSTTQGRETQYF. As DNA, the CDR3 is TGTGCCAGCAGCACAACCCAGGGGCGGGAGACCCAGTACTTC.

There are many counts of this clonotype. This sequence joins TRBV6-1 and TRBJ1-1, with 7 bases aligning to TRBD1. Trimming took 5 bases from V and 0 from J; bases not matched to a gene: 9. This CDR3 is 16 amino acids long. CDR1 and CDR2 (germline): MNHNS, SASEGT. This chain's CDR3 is CASSKTLGTVNTEAFF. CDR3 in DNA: TGTGCCAGCAGTAAAACTTTAGGGACAGTGAACACTGAAGCTTTCTTT.

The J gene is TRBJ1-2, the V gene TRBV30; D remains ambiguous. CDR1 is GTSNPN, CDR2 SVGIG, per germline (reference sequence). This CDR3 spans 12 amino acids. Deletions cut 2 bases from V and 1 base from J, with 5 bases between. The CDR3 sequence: CAWSQINYGYTF. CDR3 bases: TGTGCCTGGAGTCAAATTAACTATGGCTACACCTTC.

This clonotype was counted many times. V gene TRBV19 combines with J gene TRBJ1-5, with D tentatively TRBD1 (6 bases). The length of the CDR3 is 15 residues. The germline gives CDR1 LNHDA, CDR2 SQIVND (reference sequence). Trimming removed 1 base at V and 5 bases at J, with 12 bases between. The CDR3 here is CASSIGGGLDQPQHF. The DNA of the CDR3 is TGTGCCAGTAGTATAGGGGGGGGCCTTGATCAGCCCCAGCATTTT.

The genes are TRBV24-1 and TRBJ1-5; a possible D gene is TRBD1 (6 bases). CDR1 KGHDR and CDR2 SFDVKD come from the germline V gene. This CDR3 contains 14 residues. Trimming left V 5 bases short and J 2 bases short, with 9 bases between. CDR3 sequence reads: CATSVAGGNQPQHF. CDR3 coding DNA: TGTGCCACCAGTGTAGCAGGGGGCAATCAGCCCCAGCATTTT.

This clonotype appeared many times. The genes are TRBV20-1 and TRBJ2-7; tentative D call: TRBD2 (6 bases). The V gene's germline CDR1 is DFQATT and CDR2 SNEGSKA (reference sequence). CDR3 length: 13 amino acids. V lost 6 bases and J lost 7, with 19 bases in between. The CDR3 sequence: CSAGGQRVREQYF. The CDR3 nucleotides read TGCAGTGCCGGAGGGCAGCGGGTGAGGGAGCAGTACTTC.

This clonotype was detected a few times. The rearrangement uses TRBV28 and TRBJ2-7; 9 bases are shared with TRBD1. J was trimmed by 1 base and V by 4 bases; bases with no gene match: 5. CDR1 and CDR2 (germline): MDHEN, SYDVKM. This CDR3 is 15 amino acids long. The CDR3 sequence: CASSSRTGVSYEQYF. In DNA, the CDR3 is TGTGCCAGCAGTTCTCGGACAGGGGTTTCCTACGAGCAGTACTTC.